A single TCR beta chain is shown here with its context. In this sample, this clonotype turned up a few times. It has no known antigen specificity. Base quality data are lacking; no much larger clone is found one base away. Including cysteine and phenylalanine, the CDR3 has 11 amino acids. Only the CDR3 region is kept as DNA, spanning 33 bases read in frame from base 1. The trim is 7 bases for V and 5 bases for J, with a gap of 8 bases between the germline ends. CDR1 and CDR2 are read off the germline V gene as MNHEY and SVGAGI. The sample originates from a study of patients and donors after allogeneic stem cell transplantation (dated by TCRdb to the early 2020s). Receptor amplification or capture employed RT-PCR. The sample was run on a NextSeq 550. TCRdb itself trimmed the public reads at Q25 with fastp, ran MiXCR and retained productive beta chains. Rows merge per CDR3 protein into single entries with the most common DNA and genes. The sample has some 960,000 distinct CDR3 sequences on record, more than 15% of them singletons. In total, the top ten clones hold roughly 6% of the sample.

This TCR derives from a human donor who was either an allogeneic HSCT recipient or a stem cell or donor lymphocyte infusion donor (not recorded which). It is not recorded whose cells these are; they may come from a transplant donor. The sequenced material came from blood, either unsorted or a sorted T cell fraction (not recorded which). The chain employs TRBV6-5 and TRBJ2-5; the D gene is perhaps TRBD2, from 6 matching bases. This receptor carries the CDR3 CASIGGETQYF. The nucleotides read TGTGCCAGCATTGGAGGGGAGACCCAGTACTTC.